One and the same sample provided the 8 T cell receptor beta chains below, sequenced in a study of tumor and adjacent non-tumor tissue in lung cancer. Three rounds of nested PCR, following a modified ARM-PCR protocol, produced the TCRbeta library. TCRdb processed the multiplex PCR reads anew with MiXCR; each CDR3 protein has one entry. The sample includes 70,000 to 95,000 distinct CDR3 sequences, more than 65% of them seen just once. No cell sorting was done before RNA was extracted from the tissue. This non-tumor lung sample came from over 3 cm beyond the tumor edge. Sequencing input: distant non-tumor lung tissue. The receptors originated from a man aged 65-85 years with non-small cell lung cancer.

To note about this clonotype: The junction shows a germline mismatch at one end, possibly a read error. V and J are TRBV6-1 and TRBJ2-6; tentatively, D is TRBD1 (6 bases). Germline CDR1 is MNHNS and CDR2 is SASEGT. CDR3 length equals 15 residues. The CDR3 region is CANSEEGVGANVLTF. DNA for the CDR3: TGCGCCAACAGTGAAGAGGGGGTTGGGGCCAACGTCCTGACTTTC.

About this clonotype itself: At one of its ends the junction is not consistent with the germline gene, which may arise from a read error. The chain uses TRBV12-5 and TRBJ2-7, with TRBD2 identical over 10 bases. The length of the CDR3 is 18 residues. CDR1 is LGHNT and CDR2 is FRNRAP in the germline V gene. CDR3: CARGMVRSGGAGPYEQYF. Written as DNA, the CDR3 is TGTGCTAGAGGTATGGTAAGGAGCGGGGGGGCCGGGCCCTACGAGCAGTATTTC. Complete variable domain (other parts from reference TRBV12-5 and TRBJ2-7): DARVTQTPRHKVTEMGQEVTMRCQPILGHNTVFWYRQTMMQGLELLAYFRNRAPLDDSGMPKDRFSAEMPDATLATLKIQPSEPRDSAVYFCARGMVRSGGAGPYEQYFGPGTRLTVT.

On this clonotype: The germline gene is not matched at one end of the junction; a read error may be the cause. In DNA, the CDR3 is TGTACCAGCAGTAGATTCAACTATGGTTACACCTTC. Translated, it gives CTSSRFNYGYTF. The chain is built from TRBV6-5 and TRBJ1-2; D uncertain. The CDR3 runs 12 residues. Germline CDR1 and CDR2: MNHEY and SVGAGI.

A single count supports this clonotype. The gene calls are TRBV7-2 and TRBJ2-7; TRBD2 is a possible D gene (5 bases). Per the germline V gene, CDR1 is SGHTA and CDR2 is FQGNSA. The length of the CDR3 is 15 residues. With 3 bases removed from V and 3 bases from J, the gap between germline ends came to 15 bases. CDR3 amino acids: CASSFGRGFGYEQYF. In DNA form, the CDR3 reads TGTGCCAGCAGCTTCGGCAGAGGGTTCGGCTACGAGCAGTACTTC.

Comment on this clonotype: Its ends do not fully match the called genes, so a read error is possible. The V gene is TRBV12-3 or TRBV12-4, the J gene TRBJ1-2; TRBD1 aligns across 7 bases. This CDR3 has 14 amino acids. CDR3 sequence (DNA): TGTGCCAGAAGGGCCGGGACAGACAACTATGACTACACCTTC. It specifies CARRAGTDNYDYTF.

This clonotype turned up a few times. This rearrangement joins TRBV20-1 to TRBJ1-2; maybe TRBD1 (6 bases). Germline-derived CDR1 and CDR2 are DFQATT and SNEGSKA (reference sequence). Trimming left V 4 bases short and J 8 bases short, with 11 bases between. The CDR3 loop spans 11 amino acids. The DNA of the CDR3 is TGCAGTGCTACGGGGGCGGGAGGCTACACCTTC. Translated: CSATGAGGYTF.

The rearrangement uses TRBV28 and TRBJ2-2, with D unresolved. The CDR3 is made up of 15 amino acids. V shed 6 bases and J shed 7 bases, with 18 bases lying between them. Germline CDR1 and CDR2: MDHEN and SYDVKM. CDR3 nucleotide sequence: TGTGCCAGCAGGCTGGGCGAGAGAAGGGTCGGGGAGCTGTTTTTT. Protein product: CASRLGERRVGELFF.

Points on this clonotype: Mismatch with germline at one junction end may stem from a read error. This chain uses TRBV20-1 with TRBJ1-2; 10 bases agree with TRBD1. CDR1 and CDR2 (germline): DFQATT, SNEGSKA (reference sequence). The CDR3 spans 12 residues. DNA for the CDR3: TGCAGTGTTAGGGACAGGGGCTATGGTTACACCTTC. Amino acids: CSVRDRGYGYTF.